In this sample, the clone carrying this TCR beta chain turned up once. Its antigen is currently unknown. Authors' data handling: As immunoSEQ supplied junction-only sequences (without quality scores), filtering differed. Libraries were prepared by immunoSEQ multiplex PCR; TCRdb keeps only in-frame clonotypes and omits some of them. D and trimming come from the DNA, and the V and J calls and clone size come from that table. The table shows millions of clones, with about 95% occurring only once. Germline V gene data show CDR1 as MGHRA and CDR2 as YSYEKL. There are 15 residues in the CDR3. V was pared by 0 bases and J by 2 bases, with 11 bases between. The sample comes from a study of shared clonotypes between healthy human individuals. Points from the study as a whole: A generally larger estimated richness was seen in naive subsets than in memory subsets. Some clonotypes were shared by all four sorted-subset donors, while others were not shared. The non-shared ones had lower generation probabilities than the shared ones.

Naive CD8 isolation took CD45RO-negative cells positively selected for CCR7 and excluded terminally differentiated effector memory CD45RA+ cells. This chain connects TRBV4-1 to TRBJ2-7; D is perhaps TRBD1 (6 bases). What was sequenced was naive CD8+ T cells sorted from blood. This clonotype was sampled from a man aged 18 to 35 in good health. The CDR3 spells CASSQDAGATYEQYF. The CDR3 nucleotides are TGCGCCAGCAGCCAAGATGCAGGGGCCACCTACGAGCAGTACTTC.